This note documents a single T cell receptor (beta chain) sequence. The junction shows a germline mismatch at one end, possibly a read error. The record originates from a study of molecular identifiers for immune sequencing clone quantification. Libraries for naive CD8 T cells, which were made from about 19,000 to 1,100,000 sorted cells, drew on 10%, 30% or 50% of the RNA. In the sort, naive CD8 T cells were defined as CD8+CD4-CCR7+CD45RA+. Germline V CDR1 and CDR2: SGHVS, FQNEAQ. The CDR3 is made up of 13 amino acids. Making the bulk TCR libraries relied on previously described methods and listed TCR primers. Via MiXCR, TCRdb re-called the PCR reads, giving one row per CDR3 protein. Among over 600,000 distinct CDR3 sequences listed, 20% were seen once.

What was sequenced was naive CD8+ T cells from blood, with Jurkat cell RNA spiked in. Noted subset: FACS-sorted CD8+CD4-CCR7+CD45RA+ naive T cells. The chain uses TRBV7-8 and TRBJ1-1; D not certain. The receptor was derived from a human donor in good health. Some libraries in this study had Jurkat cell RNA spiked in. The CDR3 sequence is CAGSLWVNTEAFF. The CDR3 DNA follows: TGTGCCGGCAGCTTGTGGGTGAACACTGAAGCTTTCTTT.